This entry lists 8 T cell receptor beta chains sequenced from one sample in a study of control samples from healthy donors and cancer patients. This table comes from immunoSEQ multiplex PCR, and its TCRdb copy is limited to in-frame clones, with some not included. Seen here are 150,000 or so clones, more than 85% observed once, and the top ten hold 5.5% to 7.5%. The sequencing input was blood. All receptors come from a man in his late teens or twenties in good health.

CDR3 loop: CATSRQYRTSGGARSYNEQFF. For the CDR3, the DNA is TGTGCCACCAGCAGACAATACCGGACTAGCGGGGGGGCTAGGTCCTACAATGAGCAGTTCTTC. The genes are TRBV15 and TRBJ2-1; 15 bases agree with TRBD2. This CDR3 is 21 amino acids long. Germline V CDR1 and CDR2: LNHNV, YYDKDF (reference sequence). J gave up 1 base and V 2 bases, and 12 bases lay outside the gene matches.

The genes are TRBV5-1 and TRBJ1-1; D is unclear. V lost 5 bases, J lost 6 bases, and 11 bases lay in between. This CDR3 has 12 amino acids. Germline values: CDR1 SGHRS, CDR2 YFSETQ. This CDR3 reads CASSPVGAEAFF. The CDR3 DNA follows: TGCGCCAGCAGTCCGGTTGGGGCTGAAGCTTTCTTT.

The V gene is TRBV13, the J gene TRBJ2-7; D unclear. The CDR3 is made up of 12 amino acids. The V and J ends lost 5 bases and 3 bases respectively, with 8 bases between them. CDR1 is PRHDT and CDR2 is FYEKMQ in the germline V gene (reference sequence). The DNA of the CDR3 is TGTGCCAGCAGCGGCCAGAACTACGAGCAGTACTTC. Translated, it gives CASSGQNYEQYF.

V gene TRBV6-5 combines with J gene TRBJ2-7; no definite D call. Trimming stripped 2 bases from V and 1 base from J, with 6 bases between. CDR3 length: 13 amino acids. Per germline, CDR1 MNHEY and CDR2 SVGAGI. CDR3 sequence (DNA): TGTGCCAGCAGTTACGATCTGTCCTACGAGCAGTACTTC. As protein: CASSYDLSYEQYF.

The V gene is TRBV7-8, the J gene TRBJ1-2, with no clear D. The CDR3 sequence is 13 residues long. CDR1 is SGHVS and CDR2 is FQNEAQ in the germline V gene. Trimming pared 5 bases from V and 2 bases from J, leaving 9 bases between. The CDR3 spells CASSIGRNYGYTF. CDR3 bases: TGTGCCAGCAGCATAGGACGGAACTATGGCTACACCTTC.

V gene TRBV19 combines with J gene TRBJ1-4, with D uncertain. Germline V lookup: CDR1 LNHDA, CDR2 SQIVND (reference sequence). This CDR3 contains 13 residues. Trimming shortened V by 3 bases and J by 2 bases, and 4 bases separated the two germline ends. This CDR3 reads CASSMGTNEKLFF. Written as DNA, the CDR3 is TGTGCCAGTAGTATGGGGACTAATGAAAAACTGTTTTTT.

V gene TRBV24-1 combines with J gene TRBJ1-5; perhaps TRBD1 as D (5 bases). The V and J ends lost 4 bases and 1 base respectively, with 10 bases between them. Germline CDR1 KGHDR, CDR2 SFDVKD. The CDR3 is 15 residues long. The CDR3 spells CATSDPRDSNQPQHF. In DNA, the CDR3 is TGTGCCACCAGTGACCCCCGGGACAGCAATCAGCCCCAGCATTTT.

The V gene is TRBV12-3 or TRBV12-4, the J gene TRBJ1-5; possibly TRBD1 for D (5 bases). The CDR3 has 13 residues. V shed 1 base and J shed 7 bases, with 8 bases lying between them. CDR3 in amino acids: CASSLGGEQPQHF. As DNA, the CDR3 is TGTGCCAGCAGTTTAGGGGGGGAACAGCCCCAGCATTTT.